The rows below give T cell receptor beta chains drawn from one sample of a study of T cell repertoires in cytomegalovirus infection. From the reads, TCRdb called clonotypes with MiXCR, one entry per CDR3 protein. Among 200,000 to 300,000 distinct CDR3 sequences listed, around 8.7% were seen once. Material: PBMCs. These TCRs come from a human donor in good health (CMV status not recorded). Some clones in this sample may be carry-over from other donors' samples. Each CDR3 is given with its conserved first and last residue. Fields, in order: V gene, clone size, J gene, CDR3 protein. Clone size is stated in some rows and not others, as once, few, many or a class when expanded.

>TRBV11-2|NA|TRBJ2-7
CASRGLAKRVRYEQYF
>TRBV28|many|TRBJ1-5
CAISGQMSNQPQHF
>TRBV20-1|NA|TRBJ2-5
CSARTVNFETQYF
>TRBV7-2|many|TRBJ1-1
CASSSRHETEAFF
>TRBV20-1|few|TRBJ1-1
CSASRDVNTEAFF
>TRBV29-1|many|TRBJ2-7
CSVEGGSSAEQYF
>TRBV28|NA|TRBJ1-5
CASNSGLGNQPQHF
>TRBV7-6|many|TRBJ1-6
CASSLGGQGFNSPLHF
>TRBV7-2|NA|TRBJ2-3
CASSSPGSQRGYF
>TRBV5-8|NA|TRBJ2-4
CASSPQGVVDIQYF
>TRBV12-3/TRBV12-4|many|TRBJ2-1
CASSPEREGSYNEQFF
>TRBV7-2|many|TRBJ2-1
CASSPTGRDNEQFF
>TRBV14|NA|TRBJ1-1
CASSQVEGAAIKSEAFF
>TRBV5-1|many|TRBJ2-1
CASSLFSSGITEQFF
>TRBV28|many|TRBJ1-1
CASSFYITGVLTEAFF
>TRBV9|few|TRBJ2-7
CASSVNPSYEQYF
>TRBV11-3|many|TRBJ2-3
CASSFRTSGMTDTQYF
>TRBV7-2|many|TRBJ1-2
CASSTGTGPLQGYTF
>TRBV3-1|NA|TRBJ1-5
CASSQGGYDQPQHF
>TRBV7-2|many|TRBJ1-1
CASSLVPQDTVNTEAFF
>TRBV7-8|NA|TRBJ2-3
CASSQGTDTQYF
>TRBV9|NA|TRBJ1-6
CASSVGRFSPLHF
>TRBV9|NA|TRBJ2-1
CASSVDSGPYNEQFF
>TRBV7-2|many|TRBJ2-1
CASSSELAGAEQFF
>TRBV19|NA|TRBJ2-4
CASRSGVVRAKNIQYF
>TRBV12-3/TRBV12-4|many|TRBJ1-2
CASSWEGDYGYTF
>TRBV12-3/TRBV12-4|few|TRBJ1-1
CASSNWGSEAFF
>TRBV27|NA|TRBJ2-1
CASSPRLKHEQFF
>TRBV6-2/TRBV6-3|NA|TRBJ1-1
CASSYGTVNTEAFF
>TRBV28|many|TRBJ1-1
CASREQGVNTEAFF